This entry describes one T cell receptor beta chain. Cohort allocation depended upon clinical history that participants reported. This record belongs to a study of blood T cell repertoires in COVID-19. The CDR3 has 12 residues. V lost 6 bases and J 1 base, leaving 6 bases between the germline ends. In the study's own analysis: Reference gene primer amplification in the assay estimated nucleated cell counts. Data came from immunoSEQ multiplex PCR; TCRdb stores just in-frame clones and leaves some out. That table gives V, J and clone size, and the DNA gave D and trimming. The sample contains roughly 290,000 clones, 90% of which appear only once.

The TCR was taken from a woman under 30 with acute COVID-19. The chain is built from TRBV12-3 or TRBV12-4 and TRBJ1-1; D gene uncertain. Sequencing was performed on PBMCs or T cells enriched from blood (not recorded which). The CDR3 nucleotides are TGTGCCAGCAGAACACGGAACACTGAAGCTTTCTTT. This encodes CASRTRNTEAFF.